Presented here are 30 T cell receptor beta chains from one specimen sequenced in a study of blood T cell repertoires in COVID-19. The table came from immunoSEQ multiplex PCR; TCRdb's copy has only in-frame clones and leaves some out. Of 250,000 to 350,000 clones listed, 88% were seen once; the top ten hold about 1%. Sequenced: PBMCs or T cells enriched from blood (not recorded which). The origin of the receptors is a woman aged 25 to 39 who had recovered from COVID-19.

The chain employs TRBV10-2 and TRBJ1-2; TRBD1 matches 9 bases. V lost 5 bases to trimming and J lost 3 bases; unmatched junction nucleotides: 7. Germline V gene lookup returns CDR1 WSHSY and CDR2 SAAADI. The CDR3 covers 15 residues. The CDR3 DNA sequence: TGCGCCAGCAGTCAAACAGGGGGCGCCGACTATGGCTACACCTTC. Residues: CASSQTGGADYGYTF.

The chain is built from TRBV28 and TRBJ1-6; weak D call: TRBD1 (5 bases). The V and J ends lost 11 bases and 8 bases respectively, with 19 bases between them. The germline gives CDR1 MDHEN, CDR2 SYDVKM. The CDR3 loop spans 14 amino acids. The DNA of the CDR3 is TGTGCCGCGGGTGATGGGGGGTCGTATTCACCCCTCCACTTT. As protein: CAAGDGGSYSPLHF.

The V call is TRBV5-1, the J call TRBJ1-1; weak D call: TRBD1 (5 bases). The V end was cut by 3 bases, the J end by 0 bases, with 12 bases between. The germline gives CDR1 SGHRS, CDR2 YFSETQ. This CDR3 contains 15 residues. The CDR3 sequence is CASSSSGGMNTEAFF. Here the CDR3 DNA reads TGCGCCAGCAGCTCCTCCGGGGGGATGAACACTGAAGCTTTCTTT. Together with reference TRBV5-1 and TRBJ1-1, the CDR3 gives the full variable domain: KAGVTQTPRYLIKTRGQQVTLSCSPISGHRSVSWYQQTPGQGLQFLFEYFSETQRNKGNFPGRFSGRQFSNSRSEMNVSTLELGDSALYLCASSSSGGMNTEAFFGQGTRLTVV.

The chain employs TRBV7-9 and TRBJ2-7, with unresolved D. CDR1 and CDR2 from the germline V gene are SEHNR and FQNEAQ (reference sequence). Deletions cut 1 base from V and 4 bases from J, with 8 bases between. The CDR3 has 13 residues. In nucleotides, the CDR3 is TGTGCCAGCAGCTTAGGACACACTTACGAGCAGTACTTC. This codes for CASSLGHTYEQYF.

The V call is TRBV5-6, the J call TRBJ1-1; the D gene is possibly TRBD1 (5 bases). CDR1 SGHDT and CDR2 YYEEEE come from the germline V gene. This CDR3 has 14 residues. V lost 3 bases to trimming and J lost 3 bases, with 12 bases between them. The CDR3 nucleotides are TGTGCCAGCAGCTCCAGGGTGGGGTACACTGAAGCTTTCTTT. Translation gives CASSSRVGYTEAFF.

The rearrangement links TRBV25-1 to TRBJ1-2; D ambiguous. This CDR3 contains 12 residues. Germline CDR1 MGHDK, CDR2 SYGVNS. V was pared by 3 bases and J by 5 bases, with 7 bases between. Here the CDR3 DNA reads TGTGCCAGCAGTGATCTGAGATATGGCTACACCTTC. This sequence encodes CASSDLRYGYTF.

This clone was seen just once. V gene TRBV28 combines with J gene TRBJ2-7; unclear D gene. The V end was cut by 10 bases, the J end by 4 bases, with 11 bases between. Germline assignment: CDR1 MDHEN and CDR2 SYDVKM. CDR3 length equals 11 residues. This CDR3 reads CATRGVYEQYF. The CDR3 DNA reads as TGTGCCACCCGCGGTGTTTACGAGCAGTACTTC.

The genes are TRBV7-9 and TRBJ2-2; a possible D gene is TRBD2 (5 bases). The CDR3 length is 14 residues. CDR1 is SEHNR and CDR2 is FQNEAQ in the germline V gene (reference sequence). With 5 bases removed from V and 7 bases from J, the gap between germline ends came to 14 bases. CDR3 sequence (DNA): TGTGCCAGCAGCACGCACGGGAAAAGCGGGGAGCTGTTTTTT. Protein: CASSTHGKSGELFF. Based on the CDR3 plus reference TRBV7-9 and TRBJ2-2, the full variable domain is DTGVSQNPRHKITKRGQNVTFRCDPISEHNRLYWYRQTLGQGPEFLTYFQNEAQLEKSRLLSDRFSAERPKGSFSTLEIQRTEQGDSAMYLCASSTHGKSGELFFGEGSRLTVL.

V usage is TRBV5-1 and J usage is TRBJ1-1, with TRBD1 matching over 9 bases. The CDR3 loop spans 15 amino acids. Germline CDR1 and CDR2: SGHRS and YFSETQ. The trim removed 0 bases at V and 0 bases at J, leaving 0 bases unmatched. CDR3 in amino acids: CASSLGDRVNTEAFF. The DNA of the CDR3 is TGCGCCAGCAGCTTGGGGGACAGGGTGAACACTGAAGCTTTCTTT.

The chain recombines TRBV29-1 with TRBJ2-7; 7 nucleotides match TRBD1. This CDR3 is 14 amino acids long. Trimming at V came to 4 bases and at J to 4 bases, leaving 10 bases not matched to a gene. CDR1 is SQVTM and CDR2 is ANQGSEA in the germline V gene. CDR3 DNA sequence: TGCAGCGTTGGATCTGGGCAGGGGGTTTACGAGCAGTACTTC. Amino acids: CSVGSGQGVYEQYF.

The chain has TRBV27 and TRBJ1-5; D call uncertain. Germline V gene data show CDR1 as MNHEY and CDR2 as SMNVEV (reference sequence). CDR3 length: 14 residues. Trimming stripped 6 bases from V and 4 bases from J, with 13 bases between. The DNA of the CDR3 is TGTGCCAGCAGAGAGGAGTTTGAGAATCAGCCCCAGCATTTT. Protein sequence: CASREEFENQPQHF.

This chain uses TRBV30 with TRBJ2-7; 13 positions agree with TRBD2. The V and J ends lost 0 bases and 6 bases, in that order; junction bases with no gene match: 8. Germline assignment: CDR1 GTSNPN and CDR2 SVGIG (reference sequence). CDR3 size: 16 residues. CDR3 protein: CAWSVPKGTSGVEQYF. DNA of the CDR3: TGTGCCTGGAGTGTACCAAAGGGGACTAGCGGGGTCGAGCAGTACTTC.

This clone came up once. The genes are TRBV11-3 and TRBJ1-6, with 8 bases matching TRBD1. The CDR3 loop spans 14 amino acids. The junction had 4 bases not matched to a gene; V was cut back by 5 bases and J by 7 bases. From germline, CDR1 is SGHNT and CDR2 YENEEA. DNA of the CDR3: TGTGCCAGCAGCGACGGACAGGGCAATTCACCCCTCCACTTT. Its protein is CASSDGQGNSPLHF.

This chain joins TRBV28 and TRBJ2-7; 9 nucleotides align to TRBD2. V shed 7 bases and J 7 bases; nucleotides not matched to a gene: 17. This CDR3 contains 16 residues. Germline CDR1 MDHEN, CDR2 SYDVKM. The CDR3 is CASTPGGGGALGEQYF. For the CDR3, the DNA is TGTGCCAGCACCCCCGGGGGCGGGGGGGCTCTCGGTGAGCAGTACTTC. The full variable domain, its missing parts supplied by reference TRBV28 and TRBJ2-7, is DVKVTQSSRYLVKRTGEKVFLECVQDMDHENMFWYRQDPGLGLRLIYFSYDVKMKEKGDIPEGYSVSREKKERFSLILESASTNQTSMYLCASTPGGGGALGEQYFGPGTRLTVT.

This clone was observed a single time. The CDR3 sequence is CASSLGDSPLHF. CDR3 DNA sequence: TGTGCCAGCAGCTTAGGAGATTCACCCCTCCACTTT. The chain combines TRBV11-2 with TRBJ1-6; D is undetermined. CDR1 is SGHAT and CDR2 is FQNNGV in the germline V gene. V lost 1 base and J 8 bases, leaving 3 bases between the germline ends. The CDR3 contains 12 residues.

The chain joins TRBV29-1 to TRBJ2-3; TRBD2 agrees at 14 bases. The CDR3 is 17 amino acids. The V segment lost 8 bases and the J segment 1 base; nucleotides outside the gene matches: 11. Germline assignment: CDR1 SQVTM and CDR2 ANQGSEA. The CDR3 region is CSPRRLAGGLGTDTQYF. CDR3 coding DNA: TGCAGCCCTAGACGACTAGCGGGAGGGCTGGGCACAGATACGCAGTATTTT.

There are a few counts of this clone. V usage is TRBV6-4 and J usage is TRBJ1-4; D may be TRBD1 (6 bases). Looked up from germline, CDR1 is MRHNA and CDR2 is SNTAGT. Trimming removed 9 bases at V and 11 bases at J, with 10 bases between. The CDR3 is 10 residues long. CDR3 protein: CARTGWKLFF. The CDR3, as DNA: TGTGCCAGGACAGGATGGAAACTGTTTTTT.

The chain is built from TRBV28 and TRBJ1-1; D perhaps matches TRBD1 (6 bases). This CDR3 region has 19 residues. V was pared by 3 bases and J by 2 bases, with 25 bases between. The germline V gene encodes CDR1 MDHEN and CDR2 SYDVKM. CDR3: CASSFNGWGRSPENTEAFF. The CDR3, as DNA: TGTGCCAGCAGTTTTAACGGGTGGGGGCGTTCCCCCGAAAACACTGAAGCTTTCTTT.

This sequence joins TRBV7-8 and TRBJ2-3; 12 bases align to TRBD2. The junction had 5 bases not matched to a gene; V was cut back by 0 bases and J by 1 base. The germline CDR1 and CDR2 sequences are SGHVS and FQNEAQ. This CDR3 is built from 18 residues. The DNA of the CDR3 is TGTGCCAGCAGCTTAGCAGCTAGCGGGGGGGCTGGCACAGATACGCAGTATTTT. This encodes CASSLAASGGAGTDTQYF.

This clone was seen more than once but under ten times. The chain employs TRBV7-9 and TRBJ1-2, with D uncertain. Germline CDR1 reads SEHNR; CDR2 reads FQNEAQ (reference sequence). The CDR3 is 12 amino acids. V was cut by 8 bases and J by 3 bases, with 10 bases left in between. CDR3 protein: CASAIGDYGYTF. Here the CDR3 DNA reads TGTGCCAGCGCTATCGGGGACTATGGCTACACCTTC.

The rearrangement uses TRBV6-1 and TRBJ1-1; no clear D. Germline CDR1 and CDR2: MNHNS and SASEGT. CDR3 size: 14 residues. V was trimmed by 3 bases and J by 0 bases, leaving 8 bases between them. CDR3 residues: CASSDLQMNTEAFF. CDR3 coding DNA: TGTGCCAGCAGTGATCTACAGATGAACACTGAAGCTTTCTTT.

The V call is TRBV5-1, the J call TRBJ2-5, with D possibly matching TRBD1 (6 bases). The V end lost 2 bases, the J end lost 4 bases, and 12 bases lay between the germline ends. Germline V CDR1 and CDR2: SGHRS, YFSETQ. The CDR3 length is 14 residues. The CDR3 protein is CASSLTGSAETQYF. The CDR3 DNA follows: TGCGCCAGCAGCTTAACAGGGAGTGCAGAGACCCAGTACTTC.

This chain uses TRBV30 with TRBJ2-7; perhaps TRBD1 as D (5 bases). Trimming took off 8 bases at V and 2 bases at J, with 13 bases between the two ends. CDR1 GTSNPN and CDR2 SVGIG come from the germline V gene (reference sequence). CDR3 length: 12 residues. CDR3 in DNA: TGTGCCGGCCAGAAGACAGCCTACGAGCAGTACTTC. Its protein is CAGQKTAYEQYF.

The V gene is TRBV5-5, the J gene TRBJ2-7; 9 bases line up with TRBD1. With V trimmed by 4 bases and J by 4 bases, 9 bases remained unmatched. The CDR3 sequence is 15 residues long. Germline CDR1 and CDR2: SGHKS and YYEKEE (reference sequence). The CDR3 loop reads CASSRQGQGIYEQYF. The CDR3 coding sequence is TGTGCCAGCAGCCGACAGGGACAGGGAATTTACGAGCAGTACTTC.

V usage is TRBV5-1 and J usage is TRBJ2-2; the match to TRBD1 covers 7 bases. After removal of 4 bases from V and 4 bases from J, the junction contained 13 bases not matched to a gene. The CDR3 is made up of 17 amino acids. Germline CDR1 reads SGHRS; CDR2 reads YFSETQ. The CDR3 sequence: CASSGFNRGAGTGELFF. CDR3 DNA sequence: TGCGCCAGCAGCGGATTCAACAGGGGCGCGGGCACCGGGGAGCTGTTTTTT.

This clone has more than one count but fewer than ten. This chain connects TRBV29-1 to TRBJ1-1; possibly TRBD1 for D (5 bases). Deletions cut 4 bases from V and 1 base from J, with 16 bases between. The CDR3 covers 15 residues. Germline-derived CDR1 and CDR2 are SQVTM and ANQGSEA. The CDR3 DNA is TGCAGCGTTGGCCAGGGCCGCCAATGGAACACTGAAGCTTTCTTT. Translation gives CSVGQGRQWNTEAFF. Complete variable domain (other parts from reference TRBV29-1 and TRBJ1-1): SAVISQKPSRDICQRGTSLTIQCQVDSQVTMMFWYRQQPGQSLTLIATANQGSEATYESGFVIDKFPISRPNLTFSTLTVSNMSPEDSSIYLCSVGQGRQWNTEAFFGQGTRLTVV.

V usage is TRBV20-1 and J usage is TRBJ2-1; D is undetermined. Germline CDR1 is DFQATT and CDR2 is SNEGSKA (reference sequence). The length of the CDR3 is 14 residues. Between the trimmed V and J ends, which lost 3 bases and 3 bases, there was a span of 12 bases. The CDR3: CSASPPLGYNEQFF. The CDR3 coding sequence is TGCAGTGCTAGTCCGCCTCTAGGCTACAATGAGCAGTTCTTC.

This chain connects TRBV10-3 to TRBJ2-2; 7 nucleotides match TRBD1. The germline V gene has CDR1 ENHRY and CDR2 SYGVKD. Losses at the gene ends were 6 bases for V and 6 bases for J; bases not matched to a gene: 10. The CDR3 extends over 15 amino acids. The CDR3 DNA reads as TGTGCCATCAGCCCAGGGGGAAACGGCGCCGGGGAGCTGTTTTTT. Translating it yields CAISPGGNGAGELFF.

The chain's CDR3 is CASSLAGTWNTEAFF. DNA for the CDR3: TGCGCCAGCAGCTTGGCCGGGACATGGAACACTGAAGCTTTCTTT. The chain is built from TRBV5-1 and TRBJ1-1; TRBD1 is a possible D gene (6 bases). The germline V and J ends were trimmed by 0 bases and 1 base, with 10 bases remaining between them. CDR1 is SGHRS and CDR2 is YFSETQ in the germline V gene. The CDR3 has 15 residues.

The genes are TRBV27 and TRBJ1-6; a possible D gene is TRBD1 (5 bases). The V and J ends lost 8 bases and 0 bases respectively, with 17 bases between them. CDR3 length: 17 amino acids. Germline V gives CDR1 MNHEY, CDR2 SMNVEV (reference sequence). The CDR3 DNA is TGTGCCAGCGGCTCGGGACTGTTGAGCTCCTATAATTCACCCCTCCACTTT. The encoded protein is CASGSGLLSSYNSPLHF.